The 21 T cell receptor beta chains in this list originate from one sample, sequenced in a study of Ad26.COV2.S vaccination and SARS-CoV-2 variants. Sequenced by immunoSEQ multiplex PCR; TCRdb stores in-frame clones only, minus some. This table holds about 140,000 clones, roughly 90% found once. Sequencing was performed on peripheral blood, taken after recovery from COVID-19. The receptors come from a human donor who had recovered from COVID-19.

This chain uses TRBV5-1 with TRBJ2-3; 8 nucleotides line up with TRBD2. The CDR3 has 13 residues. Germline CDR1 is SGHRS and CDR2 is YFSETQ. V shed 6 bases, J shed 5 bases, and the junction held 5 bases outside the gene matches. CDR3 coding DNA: TGCGCCAGCAAAAAGCGGGGGTTAGATACGCAGTATTTT. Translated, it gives CASKKRGLDTQYF.

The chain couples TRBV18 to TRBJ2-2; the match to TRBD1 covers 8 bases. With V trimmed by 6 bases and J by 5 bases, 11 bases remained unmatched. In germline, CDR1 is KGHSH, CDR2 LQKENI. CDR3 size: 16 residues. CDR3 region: CASSLGQGRITGELFF. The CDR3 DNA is TGTGCCAGCTCCCTAGGACAGGGAAGAATAACCGGGGAGCTGTTTTTT.

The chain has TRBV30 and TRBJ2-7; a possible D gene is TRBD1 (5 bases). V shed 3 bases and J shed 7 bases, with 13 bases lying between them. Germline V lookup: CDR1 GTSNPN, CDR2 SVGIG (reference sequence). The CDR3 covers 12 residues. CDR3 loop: CAWRDTLREQYF. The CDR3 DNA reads TGTGCCTGGAGGGACACCTTGCGGGAGCAGTACTTC.

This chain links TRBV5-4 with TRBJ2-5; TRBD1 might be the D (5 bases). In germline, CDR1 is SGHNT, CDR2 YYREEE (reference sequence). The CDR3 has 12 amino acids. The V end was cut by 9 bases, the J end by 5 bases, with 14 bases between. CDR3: CATTQGRETQYF. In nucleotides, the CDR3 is TGTGCCACCACCCAGGGTCGGGAGACCCAGTACTTC. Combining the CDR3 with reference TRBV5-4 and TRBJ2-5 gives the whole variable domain ETGVTQSPTHLIKTRGQQVTLRCSSQSGHNTVSWYQQALGQGPQFIFQYYREEENGRGNFPPRFSGLQFPNYSSELNVNALELDDSALYLCATTQGRETQYFGPGTRLLVL.

For the CDR3, the DNA is TGTGCCAGCACCTCAAGGGGGGATAATTCACCCCTCCACTTT. It translates to CASTSRGDNSPLHF. The chain uses TRBV3-1 (or the pseudogene TRBV3-2) and TRBJ1-6; D is possibly TRBD1 (6 bases). CDR3 size: 14 residues. CDR1 is LGHDT and CDR2 is YNNKEL in the germline V gene (reference sequence). V shed 7 bases and J shed 5 bases, with 12 bases lying between them.

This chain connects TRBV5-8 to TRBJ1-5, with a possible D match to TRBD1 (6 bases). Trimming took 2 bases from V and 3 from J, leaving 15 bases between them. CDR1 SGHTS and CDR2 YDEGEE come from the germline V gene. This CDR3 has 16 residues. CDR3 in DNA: TGTGCCAGCAGCTTTACAGGGTCCCTGATCAATCAGCCCCAGCATTTT. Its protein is CASSFTGSLINQPQHF. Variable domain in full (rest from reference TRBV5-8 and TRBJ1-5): EAGVTQSPTHLIKTRGQQATLRCSPISGHTSVYWYQQALGLGLQFLLWYDEGEERNRGNFPPRFSGRQFPNYSSELNVNALELEDSALYLCASSFTGSLINQPQHFGDGTRLSIL.

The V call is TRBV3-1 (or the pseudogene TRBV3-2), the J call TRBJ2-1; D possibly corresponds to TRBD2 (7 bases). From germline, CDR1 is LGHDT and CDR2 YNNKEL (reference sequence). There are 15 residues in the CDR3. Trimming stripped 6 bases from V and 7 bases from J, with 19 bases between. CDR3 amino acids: CASSLGGGPWNEQFF. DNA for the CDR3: TGTGCCAGCAGTTTAGGGGGGGGGCCATGGAATGAGCAGTTCTTC.

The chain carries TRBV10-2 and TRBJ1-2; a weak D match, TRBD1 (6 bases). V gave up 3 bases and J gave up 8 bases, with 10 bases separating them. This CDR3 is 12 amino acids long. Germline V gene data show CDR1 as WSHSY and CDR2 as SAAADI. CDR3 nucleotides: TGCGCCAGCAGTGACAGGGGTGAAGGCTACACCTTC. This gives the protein CASSDRGEGYTF.

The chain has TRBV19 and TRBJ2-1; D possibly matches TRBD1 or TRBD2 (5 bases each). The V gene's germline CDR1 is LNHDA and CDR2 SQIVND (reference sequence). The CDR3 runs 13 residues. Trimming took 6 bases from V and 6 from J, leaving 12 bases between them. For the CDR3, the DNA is TGTGCCAGTAGCCTAGCCGGGACCAATGAGCAGTTCTTC. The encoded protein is CASSLAGTNEQFF.

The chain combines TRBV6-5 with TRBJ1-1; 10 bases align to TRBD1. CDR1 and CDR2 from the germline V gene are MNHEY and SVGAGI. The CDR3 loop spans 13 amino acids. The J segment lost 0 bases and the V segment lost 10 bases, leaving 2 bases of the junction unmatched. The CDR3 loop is CATTGGLNTEAFF. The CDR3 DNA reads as TGTGCCACGACAGGGGGCTTGAACACTGAAGCTTTCTTT.

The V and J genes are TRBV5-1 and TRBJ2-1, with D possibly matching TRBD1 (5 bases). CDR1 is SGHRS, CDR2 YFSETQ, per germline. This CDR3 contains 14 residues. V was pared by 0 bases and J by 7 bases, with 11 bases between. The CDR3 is CASSLGGIGNEQFF. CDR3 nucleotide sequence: TGCGCCAGCAGCTTGGGGGGCATTGGAAATGAGCAGTTCTTC. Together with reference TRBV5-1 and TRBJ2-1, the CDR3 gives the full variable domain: KAGVTQTPRYLIKTRGQQVTLSCSPISGHRSVSWYQQTPGQGLQFLFEYFSETQRNKGNFPGRFSGRQFSNSRSEMNVSTLELGDSALYLCASSLGGIGNEQFFGPGTRLTVL.

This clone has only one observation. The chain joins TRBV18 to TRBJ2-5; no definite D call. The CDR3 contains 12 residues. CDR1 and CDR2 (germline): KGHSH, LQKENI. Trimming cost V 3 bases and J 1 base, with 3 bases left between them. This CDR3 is CASSPSQETQYF. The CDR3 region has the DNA TGTGCCAGCTCACCGTCCCAAGAGACCCAGTACTTC.

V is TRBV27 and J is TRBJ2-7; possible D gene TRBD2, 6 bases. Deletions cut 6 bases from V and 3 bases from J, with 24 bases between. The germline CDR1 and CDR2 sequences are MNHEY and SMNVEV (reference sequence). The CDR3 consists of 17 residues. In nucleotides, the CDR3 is TGTGCCAGCAGGAAATTACTCACGAAGGAGGGCAGCTACGAGCAGTACTTC. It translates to CASRKLLTKEGSYEQYF.

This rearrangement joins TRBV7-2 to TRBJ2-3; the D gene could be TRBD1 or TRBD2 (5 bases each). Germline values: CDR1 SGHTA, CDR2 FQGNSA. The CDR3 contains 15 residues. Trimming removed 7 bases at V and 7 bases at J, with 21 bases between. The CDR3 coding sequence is TGTGCCAGCACCCTCCCGTTATCCGGGACCCATACGCAGTATTTT. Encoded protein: CASTLPLSGTHTQYF.

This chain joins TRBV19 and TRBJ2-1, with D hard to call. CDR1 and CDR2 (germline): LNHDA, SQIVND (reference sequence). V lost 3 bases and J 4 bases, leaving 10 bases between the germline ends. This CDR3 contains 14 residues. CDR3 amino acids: CASSIWSRYNEQFF. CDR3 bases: TGTGCCAGTAGTATCTGGTCCAGATACAATGAGCAGTTCTTC.

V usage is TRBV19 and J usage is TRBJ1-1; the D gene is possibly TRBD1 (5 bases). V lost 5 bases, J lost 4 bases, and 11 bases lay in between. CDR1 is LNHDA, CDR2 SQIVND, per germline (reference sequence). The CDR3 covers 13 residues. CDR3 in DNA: TGTGCCAGTAGTGTCCGGGGCCTCACTGAAGCTTTCTTT. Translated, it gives CASSVRGLTEAFF.

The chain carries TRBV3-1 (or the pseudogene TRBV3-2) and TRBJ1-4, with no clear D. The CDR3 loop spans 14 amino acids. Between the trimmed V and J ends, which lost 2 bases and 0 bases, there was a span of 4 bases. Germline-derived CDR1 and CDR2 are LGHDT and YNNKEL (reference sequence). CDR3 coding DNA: TGTGCCAGCAGCCAAAGGGCAACTAATGAAAAACTGTTTTTT. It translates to CASSQRATNEKLFF.

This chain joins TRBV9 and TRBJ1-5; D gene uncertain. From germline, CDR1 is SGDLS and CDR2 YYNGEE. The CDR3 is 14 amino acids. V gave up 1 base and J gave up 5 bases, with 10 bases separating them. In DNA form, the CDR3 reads TGTGCCAGCAGCGTACAGGTGTCGGATCAGCCCCAGCATTTT. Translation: CASSVQVSDQPQHF. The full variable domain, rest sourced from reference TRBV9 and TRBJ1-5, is DSGVTQTPKHLITATGQRVTLRCSPRSGDLSVYWYQQSLDQGLQFLIQYYNGEERAKGNILERFSAQQFPDLHSELNLSSLELGDSALYFCASSVQVSDQPQHFGDGTRLSIL.

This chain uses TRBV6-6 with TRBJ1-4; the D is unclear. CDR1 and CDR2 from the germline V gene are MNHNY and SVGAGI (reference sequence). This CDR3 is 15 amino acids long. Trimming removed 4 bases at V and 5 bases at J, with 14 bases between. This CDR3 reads CASSLSALENEKLFF. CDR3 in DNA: TGTGCCAGCAGTTTGTCTGCCCTCGAAAATGAAAAACTGTTTTTT.

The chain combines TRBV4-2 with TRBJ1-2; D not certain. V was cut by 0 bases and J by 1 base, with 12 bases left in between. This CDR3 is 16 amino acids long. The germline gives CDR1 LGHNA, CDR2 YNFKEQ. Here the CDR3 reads CASSQDTGELNYGYTF. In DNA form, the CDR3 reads TGTGCCAGCAGCCAAGATACGGGCGAACTTAACTATGGCTACACCTTC.

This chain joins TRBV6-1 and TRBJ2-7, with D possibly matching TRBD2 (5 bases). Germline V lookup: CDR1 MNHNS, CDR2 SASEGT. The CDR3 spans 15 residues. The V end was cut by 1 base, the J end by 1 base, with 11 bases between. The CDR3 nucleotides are TGTGCCAGCAGTGAAGGGGGATCGGGATCCTACGAGCAGTACTTC. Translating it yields CASSEGGSGSYEQYF.